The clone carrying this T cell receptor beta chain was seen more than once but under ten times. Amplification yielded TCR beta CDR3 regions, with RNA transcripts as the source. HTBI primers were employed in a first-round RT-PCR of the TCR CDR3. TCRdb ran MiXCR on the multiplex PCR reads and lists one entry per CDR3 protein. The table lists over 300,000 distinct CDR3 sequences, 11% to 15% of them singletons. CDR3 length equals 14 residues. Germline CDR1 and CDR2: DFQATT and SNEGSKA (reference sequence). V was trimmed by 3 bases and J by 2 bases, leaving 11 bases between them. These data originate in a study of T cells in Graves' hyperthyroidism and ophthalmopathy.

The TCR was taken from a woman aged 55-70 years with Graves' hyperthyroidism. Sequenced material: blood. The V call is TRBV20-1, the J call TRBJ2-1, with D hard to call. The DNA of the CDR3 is TGCAGTGCTAGTTCCAGCGCTCCCTACAATGAGCAGTTCTTC. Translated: CSASSSAPYNEQFF.